Below are 23 T cell receptor beta chains sequenced from a single sample in a study of shared clonotypes between healthy human individuals. Method: immunoSEQ multiplex PCR; TCRdb's copy keeps in-frame clones and lacks some. The sample has about 480,000 clones, 75% to 80% seen once. Source material: PBMCs. These receptors were obtained from a woman aged 35 to 49 in good health. Some clones in this sample may be carry-over from other donors' samples.

V and J are TRBV14 and TRBJ1-3; D is unresolved. The CDR3 length is 11 residues. Germline lookup yields CDR1 SGHDN and CDR2 FVKESK. Trimming left V 4 bases short and J 2 bases short, with 0 bases between. The CDR3 DNA reads as TGTGCCAGCAGCCCTGGAAACACCATATATTTT. Amino acid sequence: CASSPGNTIYF.

This clone was picked up one time. The V and J genes are TRBV11-2 and TRBJ2-3, with 7 bases matching TRBD2. Germline lookup yields CDR1 SGHAT and CDR2 FQNNGV. Trimming cost V 4 bases and J 2 bases; bases outside gene matches: 9. The CDR3 is made up of 16 amino acids. CDR3 DNA sequence: TGTGCCAGCAGCTCAGGTCCCGGGACTATCACAGATACGCAGTATTTT. Residues: CASSSGPGTITDTQYF.

The chain carries TRBV28 and TRBJ1-1; possible D gene TRBD1, 5 bases. Trimming cost V 7 bases and J 0 bases, with 12 bases left between them. The CDR3 has 14 residues. From germline, CDR1 is MDHEN and CDR2 SYDVKM. CDR3 protein: CASIEPGMNTEAFF. CDR3 sequence (DNA): TGTGCCAGCATTGAGCCAGGGATGAACACTGAAGCTTTCTTT. The full variable domain, with the rest looked up from reference TRBV28 and TRBJ1-1, is DVKVTQSSRYLVKRTGEKVFLECVQDMDHENMFWYRQDPGLGLRLIYFSYDVKMKEKGDIPEGYSVSREKKERFSLILESASTNQTSMYLCASIEPGMNTEAFFGQGTRLTVV.

The V and J genes are TRBV28 and TRBJ2-6; D gene unclear. Germline CDR1 is MDHEN and CDR2 is SYDVKM. V lost 1 base and J lost 1, with 14 bases in between. The length of the CDR3 is 18 residues. CDR3: CASSLSQSLGSGANVLTF. The CDR3 nucleotides are TGTGCCAGCAGTTTATCACAGTCCCTGGGTTCTGGGGCCAACGTCCTGACTTTC.

This rearrangement joins TRBV27 to TRBJ2-1, with D possibly being TRBD2 (6 bases). CDR1 and CDR2 (germline): MNHEY, SMNVEV (reference sequence). The CDR3 contains 16 residues. The V end was cut by 6 bases, the J end by 1 base, with 16 bases between. The CDR3 DNA sequence: TGTGCCAGCAGCCCCATCTGGCGGGGATCCTACAATGAGCAGTTCTTC. It translates to CASSPIWRGSYNEQFF.

The V and J genes are TRBV29-1 and TRBJ1-1; D call uncertain. Deletions cut 2 bases from V and 6 bases from J, with 13 bases between. This CDR3 has 13 residues. Germline-derived CDR1 and CDR2 are SQVTM and ANQGSEA. The CDR3 bases are TGCAGCGTTGAACCGACGGTATCCTCTGAAGCTTTCTTT. Translated: CSVEPTVSSEAFF. Full variable domain (missing parts from reference TRBV29-1 and TRBJ1-1): SAVISQKPSRDICQRGTSLTIQCQVDSQVTMMFWYRQQPGQSLTLIATANQGSEATYESGFVIDKFPISRPNLTFSTLTVSNMSPEDSSIYLCSVEPTVSSEAFFGQGTRLTVV.

This clone was counted only a few times. The chain recombines TRBV19 with TRBJ1-5, with unresolved D. This CDR3 spans 14 amino acids. V lost 3 bases and J 4 bases, leaving 10 bases between the germline ends. Germline V gene data show CDR1 as LNHDA and CDR2 as SQIVND (reference sequence). The CDR3 coding sequence is TGTGCCAGTAGTATGCCACGGGAAAATCAGCCCCAGCATTTT. This codes for CASSMPRENQPQHF.

V usage is TRBV19 and J usage is TRBJ1-4, with D perhaps TRBD1 (6 bases). Germline V gene data show CDR1 as LNHDA and CDR2 as SQIVND (reference sequence). The length of the CDR3 is 14 residues. V lost 4 bases and J lost 8, with 14 bases in between. DNA for the CDR3: TGTGCCAGTAGTACGCGGACAGCCTCGGAAAAACTGTTTTTT. This encodes CASSTRTASEKLFF.

V gene TRBV2 combines with J gene TRBJ2-5, with D possibly being TRBD1 or TRBD2 (6 bases each). The J call is doubtful: the DNA matches TRBJ2-7 better. Germline V gives CDR1 SNHLY, CDR2 FYNNEI. The CDR3 spans 16 residues. The CDR3 region is CASRNVAGATGGEQYF. The CDR3, as DNA: TGTGCCAGCAGGAACGTCGCAGGGGCCACCGGGGGCGAGCAGTACTTC.

The V gene is TRBV7-9, the J gene TRBJ1-1, with D possibly TRBD1 on 6 matching bases. Germline CDR1 SEHNR, CDR2 FQNEAQ (reference sequence). CDR3 length: 13 amino acids. Trimming removed 5 bases from V and 2 bases from J, with 9 bases in between. The CDR3 nucleotides read TGTGCCAGCAGCACGGGACAAAACACTGAAGCTTTCTTT. Its translation: CASSTGQNTEAFF.

The V gene is TRBV5-1, the J gene TRBJ2-3, with TRBD1 matching over 9 bases. The germline V gene encodes CDR1 SGHRS and CDR2 YFSETQ. This CDR3 is built from 16 residues. V was clipped by 4 bases and J by 2 bases; unmatched bases: 8. The CDR3 sequence: CASSPDRGGFTDTQYF. The CDR3 nucleotides are TGCGCCAGCAGCCCGGACAGGGGCGGATTCACAGATACGCAGTATTTT.

This clone was counted once. The chain has TRBV27 and TRBJ1-1; 10 bases fit TRBD1. Germline values: CDR1 MNHEY, CDR2 SMNVEV (reference sequence). V lost 6 bases to trimming and J lost 5 bases; unmatched junction nucleotides: 9. CDR3 length equals 15 residues. In DNA, the CDR3 is TGTGCCAGCAGCCCCAGGACAGGGGGTGCAACTGAAGCTTTCTTT. Amino acid sequence: CASSPRTGGATEAFF.

This chain uses TRBV18 with TRBJ2-7, with TRBD2 identical over 8 bases. This CDR3 has 16 amino acids. Germline CDR1 and CDR2: KGHSH and LQKENI. The junction had 8 bases not matched to a gene; V was cut back by 2 bases and J by 2 bases. DNA of the CDR3: TGTGCCAGCTCACCAGTGGCGGGAGGTAGGCCCTACGAGCAGTACTTC. Its protein is CASSPVAGGRPYEQYF.

A few counts support this clone. Other DNA sequences in the same sample also yield this CDR3. The chain employs TRBV5-6 and TRBJ2-5, with 8 positions matching TRBD2. Germline CDR1 SGHDT, CDR2 YYEEEE. This CDR3 region has 13 residues. The V gene end was trimmed by 4 bases and the J gene end by 4 bases; junction bases not matched to a gene: 3. The CDR3 sequence is CASSRGLGETQYF. The CDR3, as DNA: TGTGCCAGCAGCAGGGGACTAGGAGAGACCCAGTACTTC.

The chain combines TRBV6-1 with TRBJ1-5, with 8 positions matching TRBD1. This CDR3 has 15 residues. Germline lookup yields CDR1 MNHNS and CDR2 SASEGT. The V and J ends lost 6 bases and 2 bases, in that order; junction bases with no gene match: 6. The CDR3 DNA sequence: TGTGCCAGCAGCTGGGACAGGCGGGGCAATCAGCCCCAGCATTTT. Residues: CASSWDRRGNQPQHF.

The chain employs TRBV18 and TRBJ2-3; the D gene could be TRBD1 or TRBD2 (6 bases each). V dropped 3 bases and J dropped 0 bases, with 16 bases sitting between them. The length of the CDR3 is 17 residues. Germline loops: CDR1 KGHSH, CDR2 LQKENI. CDR3 DNA: TGTGCCAGCTCACCCCTCCCCTTGGGGGGCAGCACAGATACGCAGTATTTT. This sequence encodes CASSPLPLGGSTDTQYF.

The V and J genes are TRBV7-2 and TRBJ2-1, with D unclear. The CDR3 contains 15 residues. Germline-derived CDR1 and CDR2 are SGHTA and FQGNSA. Trimming pared 5 bases from V and 1 base from J, leaving 12 bases between. The CDR3 loop is CASSPLSVSYNEQFF. DNA for the CDR3: TGTGCCAGCAGCCCGCTTTCCGTTTCCTACAATGAGCAGTTCTTC. The entire variable domain, with the rest obtained from reference TRBV7-2 and TRBJ2-1, is as follows: GAGVSQSPSNKVTEKGKDVELRCDPISGHTALYWYRQSLGQGLEFLIYFQGNSAPDKSGLPSDRFSAERTGGSVSTLTIQRTQQEDSAVYLCASSPLSVSYNEQFFGPGTRLTVL.

This clone was counted only a few times. This chain uses TRBV7-9 with TRBJ2-3; D is uncertain. V lost 1 base to trimming and J lost 2 bases, with 4 bases between them. There are 13 residues in the CDR3. Germline-derived CDR1 and CDR2 are SEHNR and FQNEAQ (reference sequence). CDR3 in amino acids: CASSLVSTDTQYF. In nucleotides, the CDR3 is TGTGCCAGCAGCTTAGTTTCCACAGATACGCAGTATTTT.

The chain couples TRBV30 to TRBJ2-3, with TRBD2 matching over 14 bases. This CDR3 comprises 15 residues. Germline V gene sequence: CDR1 GTSNPN, CDR2 SVGIG (reference sequence). The ends lost 0 bases at V and 8 bases at J; junction bases unmatched: 4. This chain's CDR3 is CAWSVTTSGRGTQYF. The DNA of the CDR3 is TGTGCCTGGAGTGTAACGACTAGCGGGAGGGGTACGCAGTATTTT.

This clone was counted once. The V gene is TRBV10-1, the J gene TRBJ2-2, with D perhaps given as TRBD1 or TRBD2 (5 bases each). This CDR3 region has 14 residues. Trimming pared 4 bases from V and 6 bases from J, leaving 12 bases between. CDR1 is WNHNN and CDR2 is SYGVQD in the germline V gene (reference sequence). The CDR3 bases are TGCGCCAGCAGTGGGGGGTCTAGGTCCGGGGAGCTGTTTTTT. This encodes CASSGGSRSGELFF.

The chain recombines TRBV29-1 with TRBJ2-1, with a weak D call TRBD2 (5 bases). This CDR3 region has 12 residues. Trimming stripped 6 bases from V and 4 bases from J, with 10 bases between. Germline assignment: CDR1 SQVTM and CDR2 ANQGSEA. The CDR3 region is CSVGALYNEQFF. CDR3 nucleotide sequence: TGCAGCGTGGGAGCCTTATACAATGAGCAGTTCTTC.

The genes are TRBV5-1 and TRBJ2-7; the D gene could be TRBD1 or TRBD2 (6 bases each). CDR3 length: 14 residues. V dropped 4 bases and J dropped 2 bases, with 13 bases sitting between them. The germline V gene has CDR1 SGHRS and CDR2 YFSETQ. CDR3 DNA: TGCGCCAGCAGCAGGGGGGACGGGGCCTACGAGCAGTACTTC. This sequence encodes CASSRGDGAYEQYF.

This chain links TRBV25-1 with TRBJ1-3; no reliable D call. The length of the CDR3 is 12 residues. CDR1 MGHDK and CDR2 SYGVNS come from the germline V gene. Trimming removed 8 bases at V and 0 bases at J, with 5 bases between. The DNA for the CDR3 is TGTGCCAGCCAGGACTCTGGAAACACCATATATTTT. This gives the protein CASQDSGNTIYF.